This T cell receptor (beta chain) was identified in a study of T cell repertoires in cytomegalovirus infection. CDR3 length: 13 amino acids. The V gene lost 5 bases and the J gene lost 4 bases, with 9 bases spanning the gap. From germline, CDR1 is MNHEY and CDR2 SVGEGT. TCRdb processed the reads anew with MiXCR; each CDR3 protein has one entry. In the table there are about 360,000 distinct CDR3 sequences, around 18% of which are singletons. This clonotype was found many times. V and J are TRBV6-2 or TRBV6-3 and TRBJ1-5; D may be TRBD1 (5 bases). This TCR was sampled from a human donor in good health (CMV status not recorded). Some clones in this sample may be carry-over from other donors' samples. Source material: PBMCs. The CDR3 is CASSERQNQPQHF. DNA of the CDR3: TGTGCCAGCAGTGAGAGACAGAATCAGCCCCAGCATTTT.